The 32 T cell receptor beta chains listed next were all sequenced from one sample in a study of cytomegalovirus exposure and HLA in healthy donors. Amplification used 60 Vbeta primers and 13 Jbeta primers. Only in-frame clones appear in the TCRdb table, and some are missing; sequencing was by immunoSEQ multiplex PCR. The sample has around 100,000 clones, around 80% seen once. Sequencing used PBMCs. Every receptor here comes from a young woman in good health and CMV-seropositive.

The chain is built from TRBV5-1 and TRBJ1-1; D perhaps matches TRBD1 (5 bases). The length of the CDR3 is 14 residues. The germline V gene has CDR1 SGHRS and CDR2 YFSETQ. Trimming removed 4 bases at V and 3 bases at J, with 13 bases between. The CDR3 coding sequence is TGCGCCAGCAGCCCTCTAGCGGGGGACACTGAAGCTTTCTTT. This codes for CASSPLAGDTEAFF.

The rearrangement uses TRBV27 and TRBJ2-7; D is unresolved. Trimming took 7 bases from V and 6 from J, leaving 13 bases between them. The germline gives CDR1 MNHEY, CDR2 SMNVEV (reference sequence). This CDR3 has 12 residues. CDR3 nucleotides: TGTGCCAGCACCGATGGCGGCAGCGAGCAGTACTTC. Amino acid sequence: CASTDGGSEQYF.

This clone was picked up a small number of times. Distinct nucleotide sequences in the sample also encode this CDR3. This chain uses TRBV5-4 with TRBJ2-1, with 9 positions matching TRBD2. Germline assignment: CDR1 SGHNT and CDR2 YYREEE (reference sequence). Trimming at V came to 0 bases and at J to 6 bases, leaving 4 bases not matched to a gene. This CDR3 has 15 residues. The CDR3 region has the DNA TGTGCCAGCAGCTTGGGCGGGGGGGCCCGCAATGAGCAGTTCTTC. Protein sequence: CASSLGGGARNEQFF.

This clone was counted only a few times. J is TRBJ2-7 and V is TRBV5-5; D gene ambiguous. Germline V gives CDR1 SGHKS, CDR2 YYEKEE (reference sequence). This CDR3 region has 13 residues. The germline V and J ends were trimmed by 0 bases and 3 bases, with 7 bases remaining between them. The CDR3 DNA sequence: TGTGCCAGCAGCTTGGGAACCTACTACGAGCAGTACTTC. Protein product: CASSLGTYYEQYF. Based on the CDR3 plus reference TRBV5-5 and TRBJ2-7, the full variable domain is DAGVTQSPTHLIKTRGQQVTLRCSPISGHKSVSWYQQVLGQGPQFIFQYYEKEERGRGNFPDRFSARQFPNYSSELNVNALLLGDSALYLCASSLGTYYEQYFGPGTRLTVT.

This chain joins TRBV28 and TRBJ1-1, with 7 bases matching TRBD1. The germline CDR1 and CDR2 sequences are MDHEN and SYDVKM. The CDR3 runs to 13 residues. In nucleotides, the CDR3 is TGTGTCTTAAGACAGGGTGTGAACACTGAAGCTTTCTTT. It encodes CVLRQGVNTEAFF.

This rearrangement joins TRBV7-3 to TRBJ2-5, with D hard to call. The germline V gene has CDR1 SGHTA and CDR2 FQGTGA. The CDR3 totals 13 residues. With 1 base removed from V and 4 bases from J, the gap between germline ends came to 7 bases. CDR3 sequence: CASSLSGRETQYF. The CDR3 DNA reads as TGTGCCAGCAGCTTAAGCGGAAGAGAGACCCAGTACTTC.

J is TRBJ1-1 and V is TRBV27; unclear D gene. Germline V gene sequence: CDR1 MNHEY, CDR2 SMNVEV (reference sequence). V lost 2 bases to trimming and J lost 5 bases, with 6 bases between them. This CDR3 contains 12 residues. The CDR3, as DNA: TGTGCCAGCAGTTTAAGAGGGACTGAAGCTTTCTTT. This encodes CASSLRGTEAFF.

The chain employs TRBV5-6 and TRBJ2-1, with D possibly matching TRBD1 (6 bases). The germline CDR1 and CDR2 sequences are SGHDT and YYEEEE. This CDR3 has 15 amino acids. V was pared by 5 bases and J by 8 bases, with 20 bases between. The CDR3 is CASRDSGQGWHEQFF. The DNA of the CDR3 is TGTGCCAGCAGGGACTCCGGGCAGGGGTGGCATGAGCAGTTCTTC.

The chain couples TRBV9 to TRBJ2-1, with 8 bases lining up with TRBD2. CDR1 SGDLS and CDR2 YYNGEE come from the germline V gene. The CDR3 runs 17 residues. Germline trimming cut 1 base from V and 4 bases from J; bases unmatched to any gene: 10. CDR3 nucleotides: TGTGCCAGCAGCGTAAGGGGTGCTAGCGGGTTATACAATGAGCAGTTCTTC. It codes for CASSVRGASGLYNEQFF.

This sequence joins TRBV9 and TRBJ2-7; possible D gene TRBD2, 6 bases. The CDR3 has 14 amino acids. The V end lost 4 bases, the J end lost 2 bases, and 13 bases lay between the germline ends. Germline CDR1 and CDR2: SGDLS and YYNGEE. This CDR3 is CASSLRELAYEQYF. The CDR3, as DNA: TGTGCCAGCAGCCTTCGGGAGTTGGCCTACGAGCAGTACTTC.

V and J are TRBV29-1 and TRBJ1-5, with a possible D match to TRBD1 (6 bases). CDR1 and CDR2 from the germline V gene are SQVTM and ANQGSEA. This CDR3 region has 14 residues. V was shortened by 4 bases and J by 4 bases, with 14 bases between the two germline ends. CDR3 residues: CSVGRIGGNQPQHF. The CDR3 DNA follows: TGCAGCGTTGGACGAATAGGGGGAAATCAGCCCCAGCATTTT.

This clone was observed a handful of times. The CDR3, as DNA: TGTGCCAGCAGTGAAGTAGGAGACGAGCAGTACTTC. Translated: CASSEVGDEQYF. The chain couples TRBV6-1 to TRBJ2-7; no firm D call. V dropped 1 base and J dropped 5 bases, with 6 bases sitting between them. Germline V gene data show CDR1 as MNHNS and CDR2 as SASEGT. The CDR3 has 12 amino acids.

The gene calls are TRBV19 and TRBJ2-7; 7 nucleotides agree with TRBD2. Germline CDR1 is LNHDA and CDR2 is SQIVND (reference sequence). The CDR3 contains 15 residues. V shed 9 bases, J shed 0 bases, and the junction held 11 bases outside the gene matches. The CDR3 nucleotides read TGTGCCAGCTCGAACTTACTAGCGAGCTCCTACGAGCAGTACTTC. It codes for CASSNLLASSYEQYF.

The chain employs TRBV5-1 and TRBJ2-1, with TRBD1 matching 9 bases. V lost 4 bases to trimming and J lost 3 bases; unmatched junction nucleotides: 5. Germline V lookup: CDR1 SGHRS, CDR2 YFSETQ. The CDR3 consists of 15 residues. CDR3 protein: CASSRTGADYNEQFF. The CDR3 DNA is TGCGCCAGCAGCAGGACAGGGGCGGACTACAATGAGCAGTTCTTC.

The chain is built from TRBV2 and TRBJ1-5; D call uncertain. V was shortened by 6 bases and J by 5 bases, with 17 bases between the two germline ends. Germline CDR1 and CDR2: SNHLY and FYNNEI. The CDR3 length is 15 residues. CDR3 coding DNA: TGTGCCAGCAGGGTAAAGAGGGCGGGAGATCAGCCCCAGCATTTT. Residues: CASRVKRAGDQPQHF.

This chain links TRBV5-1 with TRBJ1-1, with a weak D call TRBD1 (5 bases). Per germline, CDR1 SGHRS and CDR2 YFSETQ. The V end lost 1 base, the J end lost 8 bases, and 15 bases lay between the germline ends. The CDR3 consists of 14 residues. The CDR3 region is CASSLSVRVEEAFF. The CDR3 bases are TGCGCCAGCAGCTTGTCGGTCAGGGTCGAAGAAGCTTTCTTT.

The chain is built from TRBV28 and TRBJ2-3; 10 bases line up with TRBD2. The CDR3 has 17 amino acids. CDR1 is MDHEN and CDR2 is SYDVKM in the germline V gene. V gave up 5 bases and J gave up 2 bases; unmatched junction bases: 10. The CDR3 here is CASSAGLANVFTDTQYF. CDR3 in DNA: TGTGCCAGCAGTGCGGGACTAGCGAACGTTTTCACAGATACGCAGTATTTT.

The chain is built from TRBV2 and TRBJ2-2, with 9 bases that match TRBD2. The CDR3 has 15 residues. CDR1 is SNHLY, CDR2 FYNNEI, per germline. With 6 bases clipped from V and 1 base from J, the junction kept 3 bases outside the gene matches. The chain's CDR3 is CASRTSGLNTGELFF. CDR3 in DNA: TGTGCCAGCAGGACTAGCGGACTGAACACCGGGGAGCTGTTTTTT.

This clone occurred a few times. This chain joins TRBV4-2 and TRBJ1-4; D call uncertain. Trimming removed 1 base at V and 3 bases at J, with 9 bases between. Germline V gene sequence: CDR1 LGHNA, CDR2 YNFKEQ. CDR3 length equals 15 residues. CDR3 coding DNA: TGTGCCAGCAGCCAAGTACTGAACCCTAATGAAAAACTGTTTTTT. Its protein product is CASSQVLNPNEKLFF.

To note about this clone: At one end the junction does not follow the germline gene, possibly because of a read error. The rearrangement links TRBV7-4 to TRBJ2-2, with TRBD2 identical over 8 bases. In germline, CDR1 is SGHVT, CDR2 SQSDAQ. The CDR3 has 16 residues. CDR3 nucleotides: TGTGCCAGCAACTTACGGGGGGGCGCGAACACCGGGGAGCTGTTTTTT. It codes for CASNLRGGANTGELFF.

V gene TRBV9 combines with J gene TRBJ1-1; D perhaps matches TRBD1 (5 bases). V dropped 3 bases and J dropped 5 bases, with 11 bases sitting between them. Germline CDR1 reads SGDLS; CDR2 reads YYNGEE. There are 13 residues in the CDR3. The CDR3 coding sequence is TGTGCCAGCAGCGCCAGGGTTGGAACTGAAGCTTTCTTT. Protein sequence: CASSARVGTEAFF.

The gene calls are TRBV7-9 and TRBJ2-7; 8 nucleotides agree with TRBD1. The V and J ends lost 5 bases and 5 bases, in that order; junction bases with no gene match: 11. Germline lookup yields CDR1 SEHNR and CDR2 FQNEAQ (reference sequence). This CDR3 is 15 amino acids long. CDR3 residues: CASSVGTGPPHEQYF. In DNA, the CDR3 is TGTGCCAGCAGCGTAGGGACAGGCCCTCCCCACGAGCAGTACTTC.

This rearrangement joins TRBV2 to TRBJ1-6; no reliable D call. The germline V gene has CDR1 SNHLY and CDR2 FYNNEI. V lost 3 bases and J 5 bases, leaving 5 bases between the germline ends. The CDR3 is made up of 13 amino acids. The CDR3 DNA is TGTGCCAGCAGTGACGGGAATAATTCACCCCTCCACTTT. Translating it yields CASSDGNNSPLHF.

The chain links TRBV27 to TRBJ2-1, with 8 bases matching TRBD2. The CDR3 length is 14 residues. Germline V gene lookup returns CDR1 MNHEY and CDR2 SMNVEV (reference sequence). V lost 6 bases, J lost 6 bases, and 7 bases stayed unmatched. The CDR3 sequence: CASSLRGGSNEQFF. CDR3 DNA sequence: TGTGCCAGCAGCCTACGGGGGGGCTCCAATGAGCAGTTCTTC.

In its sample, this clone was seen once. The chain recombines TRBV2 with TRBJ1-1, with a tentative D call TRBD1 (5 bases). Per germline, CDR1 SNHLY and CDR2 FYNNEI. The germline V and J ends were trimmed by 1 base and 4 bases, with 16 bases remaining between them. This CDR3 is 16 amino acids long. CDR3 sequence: CASSEDVAGLGTEAFF. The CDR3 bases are TGTGCCAGCAGTGAAGATGTAGCGGGGCTGGGCACTGAAGCTTTCTTT.

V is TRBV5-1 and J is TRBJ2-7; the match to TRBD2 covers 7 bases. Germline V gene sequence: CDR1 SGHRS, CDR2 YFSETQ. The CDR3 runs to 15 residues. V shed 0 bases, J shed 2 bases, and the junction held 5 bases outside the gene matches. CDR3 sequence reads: CASSLAGGGPYEQYF. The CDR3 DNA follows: TGCGCCAGCAGCTTGGCGGGAGGTGGGCCCTACGAGCAGTACTTC.

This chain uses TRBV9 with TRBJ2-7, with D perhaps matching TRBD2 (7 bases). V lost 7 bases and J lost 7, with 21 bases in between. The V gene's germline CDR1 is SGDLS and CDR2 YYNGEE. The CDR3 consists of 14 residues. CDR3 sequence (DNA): TGTGCCAGCGGGAGGGGGACCTCCGGTGAGGAGCAGTACTTC. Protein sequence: CASGRGTSGEEQYF.

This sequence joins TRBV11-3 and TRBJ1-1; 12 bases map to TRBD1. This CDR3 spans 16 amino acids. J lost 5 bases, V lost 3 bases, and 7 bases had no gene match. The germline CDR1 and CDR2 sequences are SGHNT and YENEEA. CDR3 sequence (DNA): TGTGCCAGCAGCTTGGGAGGGACAGGGGGCCGAACTGAAGCTTTCTTT. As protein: CASSLGGTGGRTEAFF.

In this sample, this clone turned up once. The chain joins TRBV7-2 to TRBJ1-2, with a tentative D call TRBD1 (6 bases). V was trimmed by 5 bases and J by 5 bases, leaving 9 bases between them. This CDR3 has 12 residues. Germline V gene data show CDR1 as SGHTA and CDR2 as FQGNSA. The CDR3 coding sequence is TGTGCCAGCAGCAAAACAGGGTATGGCTACACCTTC. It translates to CASSKTGYGYTF.

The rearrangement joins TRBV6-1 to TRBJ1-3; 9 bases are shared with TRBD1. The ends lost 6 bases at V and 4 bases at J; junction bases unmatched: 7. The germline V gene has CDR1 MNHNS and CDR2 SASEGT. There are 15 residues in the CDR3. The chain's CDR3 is CASRTTGGFGNTIYF. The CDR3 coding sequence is TGTGCCAGCAGGACCACAGGGGGCTTCGGAAACACCATATATTTT.

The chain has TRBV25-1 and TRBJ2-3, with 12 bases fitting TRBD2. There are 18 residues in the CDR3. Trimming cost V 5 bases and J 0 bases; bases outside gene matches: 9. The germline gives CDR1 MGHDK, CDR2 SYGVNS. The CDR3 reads CASSTRSGTSGSTDTQYF. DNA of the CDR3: TGTGCCAGCAGTACCCGTTCCGGGACTAGCGGGAGCACAGATACGCAGTATTTT. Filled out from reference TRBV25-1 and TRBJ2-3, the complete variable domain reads EADIYQTPRYLVIGTGKKITLECSQTMGHDKMYWYQQDPGMELHLIHYSYGVNSTEKGDLSSESTVSRIRTEHFPLTLESARPSHTSQYLCASSTRSGTSGSTDTQYFGPGTRLTVL.

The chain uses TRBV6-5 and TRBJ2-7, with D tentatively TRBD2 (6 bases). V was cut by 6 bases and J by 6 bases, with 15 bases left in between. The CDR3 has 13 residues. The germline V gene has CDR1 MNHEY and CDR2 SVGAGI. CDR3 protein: CASRSTFGGEQYF. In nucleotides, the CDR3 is TGTGCCAGCAGGTCGACCTTCGGGGGCGAGCAGTACTTC.